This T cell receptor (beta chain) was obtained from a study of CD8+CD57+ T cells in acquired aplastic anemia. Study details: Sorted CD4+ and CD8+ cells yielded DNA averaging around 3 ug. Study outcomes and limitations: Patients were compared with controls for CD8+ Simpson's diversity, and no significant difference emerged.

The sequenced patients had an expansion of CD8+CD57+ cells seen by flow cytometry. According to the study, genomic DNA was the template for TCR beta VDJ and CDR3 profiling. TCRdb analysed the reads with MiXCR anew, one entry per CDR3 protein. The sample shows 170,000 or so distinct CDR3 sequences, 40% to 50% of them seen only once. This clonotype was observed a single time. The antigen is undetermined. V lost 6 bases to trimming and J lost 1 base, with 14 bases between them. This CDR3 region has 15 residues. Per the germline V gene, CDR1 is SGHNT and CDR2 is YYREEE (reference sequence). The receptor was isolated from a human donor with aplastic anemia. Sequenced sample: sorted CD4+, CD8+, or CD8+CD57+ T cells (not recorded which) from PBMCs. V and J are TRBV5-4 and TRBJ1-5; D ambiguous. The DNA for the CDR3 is TGTGCCAGCAACATGGGTGGAGGAAGCAATCAGCCCCAGCATTTT. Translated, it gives CASNMGGGSNQPQHF.